These T cell receptor beta chains were read from a single sample in a study of T-cell memory formation after mild COVID-19. TCRdb independently ran MiXCR on the 5' RACE reads; one entry per CDR3 protein. Of more than 55,000 distinct CDR3 sequences in the sample, around a tenth were seen once. Sequencing input: PBMCs or a T cell subset sorted from them (not recorded which). These receptors came from a man between 18 and 35 years old who had mild COVID-19 (a few samples of this study predate the infection). Cell type and time point are not known. The CDR3 runs from the conserved cysteine through the conserved F or W. The order of the fields is V gene, clone size, D gene, J gene, CDR3 DNA, CDR3 protein. A D gene is named only where the DNA matches it firmly. Only part of the rows carry a size: once, few, many, or a class if the clone is expanded.

TRBV7-2	many	-	TRBJ2-5	TGTGCCAGCAGCTTGATGGACGGACAAGAGACCCAGTACTTC	CASSLMDGQETQYF
TRBV20-1	-	-	TRBJ2-3	TGCAGTGCTTCTTCAGGGGCAGATACGCAGTATTTT	CSASSGADTQYF
TRBV7-2	-	-	TRBJ2-5	TGTGCCAGCAGCTTAGCAGGAGTCCAAGAGACCCAGTACTTC	CASSLAGVQETQYF
TRBV3-1	few	-	TRBJ2-3	TGTGCCAGCAGCCAAGAAGATACGCAGTATTTT	CASSQEDTQYF
TRBV4-3	few	-	TRBJ1-5	TGCGCCAGCAGCCAAGATTCACATCCGAAGGGTCAGCCCCAGCATTTT	CASSQDSHPKGQPQHF
TRBV6-4	-	-	TRBJ1-6	TGTGCCAGCAGTGACTCCTTCCAGACCACATGGCGGGGTTCACCCCTCCACTTT	CASSDSFQTTWRGSPLHF
TRBV7-2	few	-	TRBJ1-5	TGTGCCAGCAGCTTAGCGCCTCAGCCCCAGCATTTT	CASSLAPQPQHF
TRBV6-6	-	TRBD1	TRBJ2-5	TGTGCCAGCAGTTACTCGATCTCGGGACAGGGCTCGTTAGAGACCCAGTACTTC	CASSYSISGQGSLETQYF
TRBV4-2	-	-	TRBJ2-2	TGTGCCAGCAGCCAAGATACGCTGGGGGCGGGCACCGGGGAGCTGTTTTTT	CASSQDTLGAGTGELFF
TRBV27	few	-	TRBJ1-6	TGTGCCAGCAGTTTACTGGGGGTAGGGATTCCTAATTCACCCCTCCACTTT	CASSLLGVGIPNSPLHF
TRBV11-3	-	-	TRBJ2-7	TGTGCCAGCAGCCCGGGACACTCCTACGAGCAGTACTTC	CASSPGHSYEQYF
TRBV19	-	-	TRBJ2-5	TGTGCCAGTAGTAACCGGGACGGACAAGAGACCCAGTACTTC	CASSNRDGQETQYF
TRBV12-5	-	-	TRBJ1-2	TGTGCTAGTGCTCTCGACCGACGTTATGGCTACACCTTC	CASALDRRYGYTF
TRBV18	many	-	TRBJ2-5	TGTGCCAGCTCACCGGTGGGGCAGGAGACCCAGTACTTC	CASSPVGQETQYF
TRBV7-9	-	TRBD2	TRBJ2-3	TGTGCCAGCAGCAGGACTAGCGGGGGGGTTACGCAGTATTTT	CASSRTSGGVTQYF
TRBV25-1	many	-	TRBJ2-3	TGTGCCAGCAGTGGCGGATTCAGCACAGATACGCAGTATTTT	CASSGGFSTDTQYF
TRBV5-1	few	TRBD1	TRBJ2-2	TGCGCCAGCAGTTTGACAGGGATACTCTCCGGGGAGCTGTTTTTT	CASSLTGILSGELFF
TRBV5-1	few	-	TRBJ1-2	TGCGCCAGCAGCTTGGCTTCCGGGACAAACTATGGCTACACCTTC	CASSLASGTNYGYTF
TRBV29-1	few	-	TRBJ1-6	TGCAGCGTTGCGTCTGGGGACGATTCACCCCTCCACTTT	CSVASGDDSPLHF
TRBV5-4	few	TRBD2	TRBJ2-1	TGTGCCAGCAGCTTGTACCGACTAGCGCTCTACAATGAGCAGTTCTTC	CASSLYRLALYNEQFF
TRBV20-1	few	TRBD1	TRBJ1-1	TGCAGTGCTAGACCTGGAGGGGGCGCGAAGAACACTGAAGCTTTCTTT	CSARPGGGAKNTEAFF
TRBV5-5	few	-	TRBJ2-1	TGTGCCAGCAGCTTATCAGGGAACATCAGGGCCAATGAGCAGTTCTTC	CASSLSGNIRANEQFF
TRBV6-2/TRBV6-3	-	TRBD1	TRBJ1-4	TGTGCCAGCACGGGACAGGGAAATGAAAAACTGTTTTTT	CASTGQGNEKLFF
TRBV12-3/TRBV12-4	few	TRBD1	TRBJ1-1	TGTGCCAGCAGTTTTCAGGGGGCCGGAACTGAAGCTTTCTTT	CASSFQGAGTEAFF
TRBV12-5	many	-	TRBJ2-5	TGTGCTAGTGTCCCCCCCGCGGATCCCTACCAAGAGACCCAGTACTTC	CASVPPADPYQETQYF
TRBV15	-	TRBD2	TRBJ2-3	TGTGCCACCTCTAGCGGGGGGGCATCTCGAGATACGCAGTATTTT	CATSSGGASRDTQYF
TRBV4-2	-	-	TRBJ1-2	TGTGCCAGCAGCCTTTACCCGGGGTCCCCTGGCTACACCTTC	CASSLYPGSPGYTF
TRBV4-3	few	-	TRBJ1-5	TGCGCCAGCAGCCAAGGTGCGGGATGGGGCCAGCCCCAGCATTTT	CASSQGAGWGQPQHF
TRBV12-3/TRBV12-4	few	-	TRBJ2-5	TGTGCCAGCAGTCCCCAGGGACTGCAAGAGACCCAGTACTTC	CASSPQGLQETQYF
TRBV5-1	many	-	TRBJ2-3	TGCGCCAGCAGCCCCTATGACAGCAGCACAGATACGCAGTATTTT	CASSPYDSSTDTQYF
TRBV7-2	-	-	TRBJ1-1	TGTGCCAGTAAAGGGTTTATGAACACTGAAGCTTTCTTT	CASKGFMNTEAFF
TRBV7-2	many	-	TRBJ2-2	TGTGCCAGCAGCTTAGCGCAGGGTCCCGGGGAGCTGTTTTTT	CASSLAQGPGELFF
TRBV5-1	-	-	TRBJ2-6	TGCGCCAGCAGCTTGGCCCCTGGACGAATTTTGGACAGCTCTGGGGCCAACGTCCTGACTTTC	CASSLAPGRILDSSGANVLTF
TRBV6-1	few	-	TRBJ2-4	TGTGCCAGCAGTGAAGGAACAGGCCAGGGCAAAAACATTCAGTACTTC	CASSEGTGQGKNIQYF
TRBV5-4	-	TRBD1	TRBJ2-7	TGTGCCAGCTCGAAGGACAGGGTTGATGCGGGCTACGAGCAGTACTTC	CASSKDRVDAGYEQYF
TRBV7-9	-	-	TRBJ1-5	TGTGCCAGCAGCCCTCCGGATCAGCCCCAGCATTTT	CASSPPDQPQHF
TRBV5-1	few	-	TRBJ2-5	TGCGCCAGCAGCTTCAATGATGGGTCACAAGAGACCCAGTACTTC	CASSFNDGSQETQYF
TRBV5-1	-	TRBD1	TRBJ2-5	TGCGCCAGCAGCTCAGGGGGCGTCGGAGAGACCCAGTACTTC	CASSSGGVGETQYF
TRBV6-5	few	-	TRBJ1-5	TGTGCCAGCAGAGAGTATCCGGGCCTCAATCAGCCCCAGCATTTT	CASREYPGLNQPQHF
TRBV6-5	-	TRBD1	TRBJ1-1	TGTGCCAGCAGTCGGAACCGGGACAGAACTACTGAAGCTTTCTTT	CASSRNRDRTTEAFF
TRBV3-1	few	TRBD2	TRBJ2-4	TGTGCCAGCAGCCCGACTAGCGGGGGGGCCAAAAACATTCAGTACTTC	CASSPTSGGAKNIQYF
TRBV5-1	-	TRBD1	TRBJ2-3	TGCGCCAGCAGTCCCGGGACAGCTAGCACAGATACGCAGTATTTT	CASSPGTASTDTQYF
TRBV18	few	TRBD1	TRBJ2-2	TGTGCCAGCTCACCTGGGACAGCCGGGGAGCTGTTTTTT	CASSPGTAGELFF
TRBV7-8	few	TRBD1	TRBJ1-6	TGTGCCAGCAGCTGGGGACAGGGCATAACTAATTCACCCCTCCACTTT	CASSWGQGITNSPLHF
TRBV29-1	few	-	TRBJ2-7	TGCAGCGTTGAGCCAGGGGAAAACTACGAGCAGTACTTC	CSVEPGENYEQYF
TRBV5-1	many	-	TRBJ2-1	TGCGCCAGCTCGACTGACTACAATGAGCAGTTCTTC	CASSTDYNEQFF
TRBV7-2	few	-	TRBJ2-1	TGTGCCAGCAGCTTAGGGCTGCGTTTCTCCTACAATGAGCAGTTCTTC	CASSLGLRFSYNEQFF